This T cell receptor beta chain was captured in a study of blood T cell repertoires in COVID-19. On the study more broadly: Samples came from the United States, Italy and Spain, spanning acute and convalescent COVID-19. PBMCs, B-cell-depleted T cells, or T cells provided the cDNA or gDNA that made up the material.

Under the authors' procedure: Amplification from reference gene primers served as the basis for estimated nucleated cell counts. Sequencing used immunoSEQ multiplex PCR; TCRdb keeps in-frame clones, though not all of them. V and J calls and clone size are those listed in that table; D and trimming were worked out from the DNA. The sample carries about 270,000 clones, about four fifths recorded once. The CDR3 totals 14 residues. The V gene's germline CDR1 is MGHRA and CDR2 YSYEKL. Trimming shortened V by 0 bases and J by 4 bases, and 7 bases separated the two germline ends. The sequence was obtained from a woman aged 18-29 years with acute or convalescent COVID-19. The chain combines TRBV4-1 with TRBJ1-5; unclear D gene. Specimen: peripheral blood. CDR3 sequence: CASSQEGGNQPQHF. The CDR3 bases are TGCGCCAGCAGCCAAGAGGGAGGGAATCAGCCCCAGCATTTT.